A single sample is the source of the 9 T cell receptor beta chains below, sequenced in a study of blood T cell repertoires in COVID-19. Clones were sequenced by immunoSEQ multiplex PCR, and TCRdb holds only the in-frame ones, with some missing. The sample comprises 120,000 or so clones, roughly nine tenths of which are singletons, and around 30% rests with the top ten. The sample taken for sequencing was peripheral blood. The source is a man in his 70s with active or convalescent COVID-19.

The CDR3 nucleotides are TGTGCCAGCTCTCCCTGGTCGGGGGGCAAAAACATTCAGTACTTC. It specifies CASSPWSGGKNIQYF. The rearrangement links TRBV9 to TRBJ2-4; 7 nucleotides match TRBD2. CDR1 and CDR2 from the germline V gene are SGDLS and YYNGEE. The CDR3 is made up of 15 amino acids. The J segment lost 3 bases and the V segment lost 7 bases, leaving 10 bases of the junction unmatched.

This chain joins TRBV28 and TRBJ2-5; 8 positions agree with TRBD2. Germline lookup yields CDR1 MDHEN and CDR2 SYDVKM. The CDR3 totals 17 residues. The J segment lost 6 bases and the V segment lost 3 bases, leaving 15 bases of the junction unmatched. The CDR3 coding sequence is TGTGCCAGCAGTTTTGACAACCCGGGACTAGGAGTGAAGACCCAGTACTTC. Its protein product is CASSFDNPGLGVKTQYF.

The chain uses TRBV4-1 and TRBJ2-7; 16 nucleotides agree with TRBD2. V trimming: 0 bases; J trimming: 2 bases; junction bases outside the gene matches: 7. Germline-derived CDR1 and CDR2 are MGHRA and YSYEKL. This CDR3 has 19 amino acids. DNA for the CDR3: TGCGCCAGCAGCCAAGATGGGACTAGCGGGAGGGCCATTCCCTACGAGCAGTACTTC. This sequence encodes CASSQDGTSGRAIPYEQYF.

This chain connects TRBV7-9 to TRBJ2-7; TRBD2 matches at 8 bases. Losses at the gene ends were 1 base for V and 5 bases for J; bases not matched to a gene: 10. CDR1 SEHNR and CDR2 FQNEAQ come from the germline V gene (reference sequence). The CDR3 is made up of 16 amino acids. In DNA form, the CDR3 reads TGTGCCAGCAGCTTAGGAGTAGGACTAGCTGCCCACGAGCAGTACTTC. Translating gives CASSLGVGLAAHEQYF. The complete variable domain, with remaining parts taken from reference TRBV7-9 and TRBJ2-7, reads DTGVSQNPRHKITKRGQNVTFRCDPISEHNRLYWYRQTLGQGPEFLTYFQNEAQLEKSRLLSDRFSAERPKGSFSTLEIQRTEQGDSAMYLCASSLGVGLAAHEQYFGPGTRLTVT.

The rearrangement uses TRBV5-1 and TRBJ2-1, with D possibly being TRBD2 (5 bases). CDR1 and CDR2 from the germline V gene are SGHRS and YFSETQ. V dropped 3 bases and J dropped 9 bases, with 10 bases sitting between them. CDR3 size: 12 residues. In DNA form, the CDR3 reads TGCGCCAGCAGCTCTACTAGTATTGAGCAGTTCTTC. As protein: CASSSTSIEQFF. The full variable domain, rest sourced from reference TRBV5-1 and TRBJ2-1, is KAGVTQTPRYLIKTRGQQVTLSCSPISGHRSVSWYQQTPGQGLQFLFEYFSETQRNKGNFPGRFSGRQFSNSRSEMNVSTLELGDSALYLCASSSTSIEQFFGPGTRLTVL.

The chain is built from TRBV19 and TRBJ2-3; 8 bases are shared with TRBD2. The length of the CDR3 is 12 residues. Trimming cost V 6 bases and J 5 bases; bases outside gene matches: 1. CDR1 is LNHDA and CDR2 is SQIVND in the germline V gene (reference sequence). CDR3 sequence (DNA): TGTGCCAGTAGGGGACTAGAAGATACGCAGTATTTT. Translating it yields CASRGLEDTQYF. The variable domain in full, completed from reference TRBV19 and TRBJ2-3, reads DGGITQSPKYLFRKEGQNVTLSCEQNLNHDAMYWYRQDPGQGLRLIYYSQIVNDFQKGDIAEGYSVSREKKESFPLTVTSAQKNPTAFYLCASRGLEDTQYFGPGTRLTVL.

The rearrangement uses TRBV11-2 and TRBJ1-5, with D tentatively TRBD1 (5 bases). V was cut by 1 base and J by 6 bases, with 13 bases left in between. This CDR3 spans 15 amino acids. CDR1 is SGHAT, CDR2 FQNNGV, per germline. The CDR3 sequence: CASSLGPTGGQPQHF. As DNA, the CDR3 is TGTGCCAGCAGCTTAGGTCCTACAGGCGGTCAGCCCCAGCATTTT.

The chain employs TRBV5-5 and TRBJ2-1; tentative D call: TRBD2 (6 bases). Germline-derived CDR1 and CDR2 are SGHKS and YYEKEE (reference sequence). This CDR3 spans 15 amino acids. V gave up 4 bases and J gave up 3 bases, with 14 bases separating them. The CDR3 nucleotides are TGTGCCAGCAGCGCGGGACCCAACGACTACAATGAGCAGTTCTTC. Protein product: CASSAGPNDYNEQFF.

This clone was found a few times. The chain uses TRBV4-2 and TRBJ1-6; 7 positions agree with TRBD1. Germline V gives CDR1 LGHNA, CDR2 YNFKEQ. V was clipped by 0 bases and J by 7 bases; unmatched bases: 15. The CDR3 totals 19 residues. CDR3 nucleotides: TGTGCCAGCAGCCAAGAGGTGTTGACAGGGTTGGGAAGAAATTCACCCCTCCACTTT. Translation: CASSQEVLTGLGRNSPLHF.